These 9 T cell receptor beta chains came from one sample sequenced in a study of beta chain features in type 1 diabetes. Sequenced material consisted of expressed TCRB transcripts (all of the isolated RNA was reverse transcribed). Assay: immunoSEQ multiplex PCR; the TCRdb copy retains only in-frame clones and omits some. The top ten clones hold around 0.039% of a sample with hundreds of thousands of clones, more than 11% of them seen once. Sequenced: naive CD4+ T cells from blood. These receptor sequences come from a man aged 25-45 years in good health.

This chain uses TRBV13 with TRBJ2-2, with D perhaps assigned TRBD1 or TRBD2 (6 bases each). V was clipped by 4 bases and J by 5 bases, with 20 bases between them. The CDR3 has 17 amino acids. CDR1 is PRHDT, CDR2 FYEKMQ, per germline (reference sequence). The CDR3 spells CASSSSLRGGPTGELFF. The CDR3 DNA is TGTGCCAGCAGCTCCTCTCTTCGAGGGGGGCCAACCGGGGAGCTGTTTTTT.

This sequence joins TRBV6-6 and TRBJ2-1; TRBD1 matches at 8 bases. CDR3 length equals 15 residues. Per germline, CDR1 MNHNY and CDR2 SVGAGI (reference sequence). J was trimmed by 9 bases and V by 7 bases; bases with no gene match: 14. CDR3 sequence reads: CASTQSPGGMGEQFF. The CDR3 DNA follows: TGTGCCAGCACCCAATCCCCAGGGGGCATGGGTGAGCAGTTCTTC.

This clone was picked up a small number of times. DNA of the CDR3: TGCAGCGTCGCGGGGGCTAGCACAGATACGCAGTATTTT. It is translated as CSVAGASTDTQYF. This chain uses TRBV29-1 with TRBJ2-3; possibly TRBD2 for D (7 bases). The CDR3 spans 13 residues. V was pared by 6 bases and J by 0 bases, with 10 bases between. Germline-derived CDR1 and CDR2 are SQVTM and ANQGSEA.

The chain employs TRBV5-6 and TRBJ2-7; tentative D call: TRBD2 (5 bases). Trimming removed 4 bases from V and 3 bases from J, with 14 bases in between. This CDR3 has 14 amino acids. CDR1 SGHDT and CDR2 YYEEEE come from the germline V gene. CDR3 region: CASSGGLSRYEQYV. CDR3 nucleotides: TGTGCCAGCAGCGGAGGACTCTCTCGCTACGAGCAGTACGTC.

This clone has just a few counts. This chain links TRBV18 with TRBJ2-1; D is ambiguous. Germline V CDR1 and CDR2: KGHSH, LQKENI. The CDR3 is made up of 14 amino acids. V lost 3 bases, J lost 6 bases, and 12 bases lay in between. DNA for the CDR3: TGTGCCAGCTCACCCGAACGGTTGGGCAATGAGCAGTTCTTC. Residues: CASSPERLGNEQFF.

The rearrangement joins TRBV6-6 to TRBJ2-1; tentatively, D is TRBD2 (6 bases). V gave up 5 bases and J gave up 8 bases, with 22 bases separating them. Germline V lookup: CDR1 MNHNY, CDR2 SVGAGI (reference sequence). The CDR3 is 16 amino acids. The CDR3 nucleotides are TGTGCCAGCAGTAAGAGGACTACCTCCTCAAGGGATGAGCAGTTCTTC. Encoded protein: CASSKRTTSSRDEQFF.

This clone showed up just a few times. The rearrangement joins TRBV10-3 to TRBJ1-5; perhaps TRBD1 as D (5 bases). The CDR3 extends over 13 amino acids. The V end was cut by 5 bases, the J end by 8 bases, with 13 bases between. Germline V gene sequence: CDR1 ENHRY, CDR2 SYGVKD. This chain's CDR3 is CAISQGVNEPQHF. CDR3 bases: TGTGCCATCAGTCAGGGAGTTAACGAGCCCCAGCATTTT.

This clone appeared a few times. The chain employs TRBV29-1 and TRBJ1-1, with 10 bases lining up with TRBD1. The CDR3 loop spans 14 amino acids. V shed 6 bases, J shed 4 bases, and the junction held 8 bases outside the gene matches. Germline values: CDR1 SQVTM, CDR2 ANQGSEA. The CDR3 here is CSVWTGGGGTEAFF. The CDR3 DNA follows: TGCAGCGTCTGGACAGGGGGAGGTGGCACTGAAGCTTTCTTT.

In its sample, this clone was seen a few times. As DNA, the CDR3 is TGTGCCAGCAGCTCCCGGGAGGGCCGCGGGGAGCTGTTTTTT. This sequence encodes CASSSREGRGELFF. This rearrangement joins TRBV11-3 to TRBJ2-2; 8 nucleotides line up with TRBD2. V was clipped by 4 bases and J by 7 bases; unmatched bases: 5. CDR3 size: 14 residues. Germline V lookup: CDR1 SGHNT, CDR2 YENEEA.